This T cell receptor beta chain was observed in a study of T cell responses to AZD1222 COVID-19 vaccine. Findings and caveats of the study: Close to half of spike-specific TCRs reportedly recognize unmutated variant regions. Clonal diversity was possibly underestimated, and the donors were mostly white British, with more females. Only six or seven AZD1222 recipients were seropositive at baseline. Across spike, vaccine-associated CD4 TCRs were found, dominant at 160-218 and 743-854.

The CDR3 runs 15 residues. The germline CDR1 and CDR2 sequences are SQVTM and ANQGSEA. Trimming cost V 7 bases and J 9 bases; bases outside gene matches: 13. In regard to this clone: Its antigen is still unknown.

The protocol was immunoSEQ multiplex PCR, while the TCRdb copy is restricted to in-frame clones and leaves out a portion. The sample includes about 90,000 clones, around 87% of them seen just once. The material was peripheral blood, obtained 28 days after the second AZD1222 dose. This clonotype originated in an adult who received the AZD1222 COVID-19 vaccine. V and J are TRBV29-1 and TRBJ2-1; 12 nucleotides align to TRBD2. CDR3 loop: CSAGTSGPPWSEQFF. In DNA, the CDR3 is TGCAGCGCCGGGACTAGCGGGCCCCCGTGGAGTGAGCAGTTCTTC.